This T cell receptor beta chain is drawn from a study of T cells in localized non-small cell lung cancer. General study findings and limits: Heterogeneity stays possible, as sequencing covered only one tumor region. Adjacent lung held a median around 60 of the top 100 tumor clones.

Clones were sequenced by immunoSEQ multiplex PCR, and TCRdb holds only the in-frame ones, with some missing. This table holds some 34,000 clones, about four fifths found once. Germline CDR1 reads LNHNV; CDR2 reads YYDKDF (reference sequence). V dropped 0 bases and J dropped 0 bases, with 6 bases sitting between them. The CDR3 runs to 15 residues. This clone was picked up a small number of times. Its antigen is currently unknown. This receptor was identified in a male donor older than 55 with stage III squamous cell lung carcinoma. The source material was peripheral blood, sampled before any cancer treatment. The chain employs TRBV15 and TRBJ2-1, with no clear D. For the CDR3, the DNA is TGTGCCACCAGCAGAGAAGGGAACTCCTACAATGAGCAGTTCTTC. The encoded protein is CATSREGNSYNEQFF.